What follows is one T cell receptor beta chain and its context. The V and J ends lost 2 bases and 3 bases, in that order; junction bases with no gene match: 3. Germline values: CDR1 SGHNT, CDR2 YYREEE (reference sequence). The CDR3 is 14 residues long. The sample comes from a study of cytomegalovirus exposure and HLA in healthy donors. Assay: immunoSEQ multiplex PCR; the TCRdb copy retains only in-frame clones and omits some. Of about 110,000 clones detected, more than 90% appear once; the ten largest clones hold 0.67%. The sequenced material came from PBMCs. This sequence was found in a woman between 18 and 29 years old in good health and CMV-seronegative. The rearrangement joins TRBV5-4 to TRBJ2-3, with 7 bases identical to TRBD1. DNA of the CDR3: TGTGCCAGCAGCTTTCTGACAGGGACAGATACGCAGTATTTT. Its protein is CASSFLTGTDTQYF.